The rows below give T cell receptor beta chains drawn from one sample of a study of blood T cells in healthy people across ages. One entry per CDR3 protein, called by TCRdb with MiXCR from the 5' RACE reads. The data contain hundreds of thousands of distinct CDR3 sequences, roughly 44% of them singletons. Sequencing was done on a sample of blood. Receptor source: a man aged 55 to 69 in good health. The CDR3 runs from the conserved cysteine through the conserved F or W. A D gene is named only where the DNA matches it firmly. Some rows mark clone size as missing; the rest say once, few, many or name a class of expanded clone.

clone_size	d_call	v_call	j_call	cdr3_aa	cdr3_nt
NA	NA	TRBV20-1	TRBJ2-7	CSARAAGRHEQYF	TGCAGTGCTAGAGCGGCAGGGAGGCACGAGCAGTACTTC
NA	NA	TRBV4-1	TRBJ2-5	CASSQDLVFGSQETQYF	TGCGCCAGCAGCCAAGATCTTGTCTTTGGATCCCAAGAGACCCAGTACTTC
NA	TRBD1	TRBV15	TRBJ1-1	CATSNRGMNTEAFF	TGTGCCACCAGCAACAGGGGAATGAACACTGAAGCTTTCTTT
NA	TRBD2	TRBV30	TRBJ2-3	CAWRKRGGKGDTQYF	TGTGCCTGGAGAAAGCGGGGAGGGAAAGGAGATACGCAGTATTTT
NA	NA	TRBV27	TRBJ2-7	CASSLARIMNEQYF	TGTGCCAGCAGTTTGGCTCGGATAATGAACGAGCAGTACTTC
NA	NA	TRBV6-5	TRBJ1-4	CASSYSLGGVEKLFF	TGTGCCAGCAGTTACTCGTTAGGGGGAGTGGAAAAACTGTTTTTT
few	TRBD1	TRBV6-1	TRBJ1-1	CASSRLRPGTGLNTEAFF	TGTGCCAGCAGCCGACTCCGTCCCGGGACAGGGTTGAACACTGAAGCTTTCTTT
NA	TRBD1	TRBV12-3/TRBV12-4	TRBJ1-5	CASRSGTADNQPQHF	TGTGCCAGCAGGTCCGGGACAGCGGACAATCAGCCCCAGCATTTT
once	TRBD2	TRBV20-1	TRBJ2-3	CSVDSGRAIDTQYF	TGCAGTGTGGATAGCGGGAGGGCCATAGATACGCAGTATTTT
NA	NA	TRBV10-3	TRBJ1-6	CAISDRAAGNSPLHF	TGTGCCATCAGTGATAGGGCCGCGGGTAATTCACCCCTCCACTTT
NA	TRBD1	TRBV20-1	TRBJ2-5	CSARDHLNRGQETQYF	TGCAGTGCTAGAGATCACCTTAACAGGGGTCAAGAGACCCAGTACTTC
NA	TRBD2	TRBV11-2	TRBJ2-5	CASSLARSGGAETQYF	TGTGCCAGCAGCTTAGCCCGTAGCGGGGGGGCGGAGACCCAGTACTTC
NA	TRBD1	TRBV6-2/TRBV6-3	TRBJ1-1	CASSAHRGVNTEAFF	TGTGCCAGCAGTGCCCACAGGGGGGTGAACACTGAAGCTTTCTTT
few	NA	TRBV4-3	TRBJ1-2	CASSPPNPRSYGYTF	TGCGCCAGCAGCCCCCCAAACCCCCGCAGCTATGGCTACACCTTC
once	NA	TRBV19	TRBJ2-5	CASSKRGQIQETQYF	TGTGCCAGTAGTAAACGCGGACAAATCCAAGAGACCCAGTACTTC
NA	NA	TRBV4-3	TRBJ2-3	CASSQSRTDTQYF	TGCGCCAGCAGCCAATCTAGGACAGATACGCAGTATTTT
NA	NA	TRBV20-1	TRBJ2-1	CSARDERGSYNEQFF	TGCAGTGCTAGAGATGAGAGGGGGTCCTACAATGAGCAGTTCTTC
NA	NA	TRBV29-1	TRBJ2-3	CSAPMGAADTQYF	TGCAGCGCTCCTATGGGGGCGGCAGATACGCAGTATTTT
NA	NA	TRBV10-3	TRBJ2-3	CAISVAGGAGGDTQYF	TGTGCCATCAGTGTGGCCGGCGGGGCCGGGGGAGATACGCAGTATTTT
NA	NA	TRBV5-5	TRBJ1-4	CASSVLGGEKLFF	TGTGCCAGCAGCGTGTTGGGGGGTGAAAAACTGTTTTTT
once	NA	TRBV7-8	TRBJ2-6	CASSLEVRWTGANVLTF	TGTGCCAGCAGCTTAGAAGTCAGGTGGACTGGGGCCAACGTCCTGACTTTC
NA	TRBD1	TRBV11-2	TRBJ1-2	CASSSLGDRGTGYGYTF	TGTGCCAGCAGCTCATTGGGGGACCGCGGGACAGGCTATGGCTACACCTTC
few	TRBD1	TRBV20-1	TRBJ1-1	CSAGGRGDTEAFF	TGCAGTGCTGGGGGCAGGGGGGACACTGAAGCTTTCTTT
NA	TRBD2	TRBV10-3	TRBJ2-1	CAISWTSGAQGVQFF	TGTGCCATCAGTTGGACTAGCGGGGCTCAGGGGGTGCAGTTCTTC
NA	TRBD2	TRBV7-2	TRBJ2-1	CASSFKTGILAGGYNEQFF	TGTGCCAGCAGCTTCAAGACAGGGATCCTAGCGGGGGGGTACAATGAGCAGTTCTTC
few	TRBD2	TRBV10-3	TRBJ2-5	CAIRTTSGEETQYF	TGTGCCATCAGGACTACTAGCGGGGAAGAGACCCAGTACTTC
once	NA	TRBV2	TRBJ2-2	CASIRRDHTGELFF	TGTGCCAGCATTCGCAGGGATCACACCGGGGAGCTGTTTTTT
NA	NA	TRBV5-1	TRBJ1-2	CASSPGQADGYTF	TGCGCCAGCAGCCCGGGGCAGGCCGATGGCTACACCTTC
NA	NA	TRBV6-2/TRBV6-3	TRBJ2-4	CASSPGGPLNIQYF	TGTGCCAGCAGCCCTGGTGGACCCCTAAACATTCAGTACTTC
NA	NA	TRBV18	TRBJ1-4	CASSPQIELEEKLFF	TGTGCCAGCTCACCCCAAATCGAGCTCGAGGAAAAACTGTTTTTT
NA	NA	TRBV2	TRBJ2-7	CASRQGVRDNEQYF	TGTGCCAGCAGGCAAGGGGTGCGGGACAATGAGCAGTACTTC
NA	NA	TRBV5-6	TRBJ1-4	CASSLVAEPEKLFF	TGTGCCAGCAGCTTGGTGGCCGAGCCTGAAAAACTGTTTTTT
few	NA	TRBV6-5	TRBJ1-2	CASSYSQEGLYGYTF	TGTGCCAGCAGTTACTCTCAGGAAGGCCTCTATGGCTACACCTTC
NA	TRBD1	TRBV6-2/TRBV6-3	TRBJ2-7	CASRKTGGSYEQYF	TGTGCCAGCAGGAAGACAGGGGGATCCTACGAGCAGTACTTC
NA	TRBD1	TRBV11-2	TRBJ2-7	CASSQHQTGVAYEQYF	TGTGCCAGCAGCCAACACCAAACAGGGGTCGCCTACGAGCAGTACTTC
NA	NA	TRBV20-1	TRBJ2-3	CSASIGLVGPGGTDTQYF	TGCAGTGCTAGTATTGGATTGGTGGGGCCCGGGGGCACAGATACGCAGTATTTT
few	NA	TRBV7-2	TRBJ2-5	CASSLRNKHGNERSTQYF	TGTGCCAGCAGCTTAAGGAACAAACATGGGAACGAAAGATCGACCCAGTACTTC
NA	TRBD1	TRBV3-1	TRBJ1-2	CASSQDSGQGLYTF	TGTGCCAGCAGCCAAGATTCGGGACAGGGGCTCTACACCTTC
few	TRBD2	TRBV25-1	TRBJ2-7	CASSEYGGGRYEQYF	TGTGCCAGCAGTGAATACGGCGGGGGGCGATACGAGCAGTACTTC
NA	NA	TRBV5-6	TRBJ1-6	CASSFVHSRNSPLHF	TGTGCCAGCAGCTTCGTCCACAGCAGGAATTCACCCCTCCACTTT
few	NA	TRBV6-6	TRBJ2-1	CASGWDTVYNEQFF	TGTGCCAGCGGGTGGGACACTGTCTACAATGAGCAGTTCTTC
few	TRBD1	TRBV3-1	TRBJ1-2	CASSPSDRVDTNGYTF	TGTGCCAGCAGCCCTTCGGACAGGGTTGATACTAACGGCTACACCTTC
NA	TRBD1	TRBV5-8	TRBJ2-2	CASSLPGQGANTGELFF	TGTGCCAGCAGCTTACCTGGACAGGGGGCGAACACCGGGGAGCTGTTTTTT
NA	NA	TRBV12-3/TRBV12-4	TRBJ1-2	CASSLAGQRGAGYGYTF	TGTGCCAGCAGTTTAGCCGGTCAGCGGGGGGCGGGCTATGGCTACACCTTC
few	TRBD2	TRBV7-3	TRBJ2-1	CASSRGGLAGNNEQFF	TGTGCCAGCAGCCGGGGCGGACTAGCGGGCAACAATGAGCAGTTCTTC
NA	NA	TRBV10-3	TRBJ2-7	CAISRGGQLYNEQYF	TGTGCCATCTCCCGAGGTGGACAGCTTTACAATGAGCAGTACTTC